This is a list of T cell receptor beta chains from one sample in a study of OX40 agonist ivuxolimab in advanced cancers. Measured with immunoSEQ multiplex PCR; TCRdb has only the in-frame clones, and not every one. Among under 200,000 clones, 94% were seen once, and the ten largest hold about 0.31%. Sequencing used CD4+ or CD8+ T cells sorted from blood, obtained in a trial of the OX40 agonist ivuxolimab. The origin of the receptors is an adult with an advanced solid tumor such as melanoma, head and neck, liver or kidney cancer. Both conserved end residues are part of each CDR3. The order of the fields is D gene, J gene, V gene, clone size, CDR3 DNA, CDR3 protein. The D gene is left open where the match is weak. Size is stated for part of the rows, as once, few or many counts, or as a class when the clone is expanded.

-	TRBJ2-1	TRBV5-8	-	TGTGCCAGCAGCTTGCTGGGACGGCACAATGAGCAGTTCTTC	CASSLLGRHNEQFF
-	TRBJ1-1	TRBV7-3	-	TGTGCCAGCAGCTTAAGCGGGGGCTCGATGAACACTGAAGCTTTCTTT	CASSLSGGSMNTEAFF
-	TRBJ2-1	TRBV5-8	-	TGTGCCAGCAGCCGGCCCCCGGGGAATGAGCAGTTCTTC	CASSRPPGNEQFF
TRBD2	TRBJ2-7	TRBV28	-	TGTGCCAGCAGTCAAAGCGGGAGTGGTCTCTACGAGCAGTACTTC	CASSQSGSGLYEQYF
-	TRBJ2-3	TRBV2	-	TGTGCCAGCGGGGGGGGCCCAGATACGCAGTATTTT	CASGGGPDTQYF
-	TRBJ2-7	TRBV5-4	-	TGTGCCAGCAGCTTGTGGGGCCTCCCGCTCAACGAGCAGTACTTC	CASSLWGLPLNEQYF
TRBD2	TRBJ2-3	TRBV4-3	-	TGCGCCAGCAGCCGGAAGACTAGCGGGGGCGGGTCTGATACGCAGTATTTT	CASSRKTSGGGSDTQYF
-	TRBJ2-2	TRBV7-8	-	TGTGCCAGCAGCTGGGGCGGGACCTTGAACACCGGGGAGCTGTTTTTT	CASSWGGTLNTGELFF
-	TRBJ2-3	TRBV19	-	TGTGCCAGTAGTATTCTAGGCCAGGGCGCAGATACGCAGTATTTT	CASSILGQGADTQYF
-	TRBJ1-4	TRBV19	-	TGTGCCAGTAGGCACGCTCACGGGGGCGCGACCGTGGCTAATGAAAAACTGTTTTTT	CASRHAHGGATVANEKLFF
-	TRBJ1-2	TRBV18	-	TGTGCCAGCTCACAGGTCGCTCCGGGGGGCTACACCTTC	CASSQVAPGGYTF
-	TRBJ2-4	TRBV7-9	-	TGTGCCAGCAGCTTAAAGGGGGAGGATGTGATTCAGTACTTC	CASSLKGEDVIQYF
TRBD2	TRBJ2-1	TRBV5-3	-	TGTGCCAGAAGCCTCCCCGCCCCTCTAGCGGCCTCCTACAATGAGCAGTTCTTC	CARSLPAPLAASYNEQFF
-	TRBJ1-1	TRBV29-1	-	TGCAGCGGGACAGAGAACACTGAAGCTTTCTTT	CSGTENTEAFF
-	TRBJ1-6	TRBV5-6	-	TGTGCCAGCAGCTTGCGCACAGTGAAATATTCACCCCTCCACTTT	CASSLRTVKYSPLHF
-	TRBJ2-2	TRBV6-5	-	TGTGCCAGCAGTAAGCCAGTCACCGGGGAGCTGTTTTTT	CASSKPVTGELFF
TRBD2	TRBJ2-1	TRBV7-2	-	TGTGCCAGCAGTTGGAGGGGGAGTGGAGCGGGGGCCACCAATGAGCAGTTCTTC	CASSWRGSGAGATNEQFF
TRBD2	TRBJ2-7	TRBV19	-	TGTGCCAGTAATGAGCGGGGGGTACCCGAGCAGTACTTC	CASNERGVPEQYF
TRBD2	TRBJ2-5	TRBV4-1	-	TGCGCCAGCAGCCAAGTGTCTAGCGGGATCCGGGAGACCCAGTACTTC	CASSQVSSGIRETQYF
-	TRBJ1-2	TRBV12-5	few	TGTGCTAGTGGTTCCCCAGGACCGTACTATGGCTACACCTTC	CASGSPGPYYGYTF
TRBD1	TRBJ1-1	TRBV18	-	TGTGCCAGCTCACCCAGGACAGGGGCGGGGAACACTGAAGCTTTCTTT	CASSPRTGAGNTEAFF
-	TRBJ1-4	TRBV2	-	TGTGCCAGCAGTGATTTCTCTGGGACTAATGAAAAACTGTTTTTT	CASSDFSGTNEKLFF
-	TRBJ2-5	TRBV7-2	-	TGTGCCAGCAGCCACAGACAGACCCAAGAGACCCAGTACTTC	CASSHRQTQETQYF
-	TRBJ2-7	TRBV4-2	-	TGTGCCAGCAGCCCGTCCGGGACTGAGCCCTACGAGCAGTACTTC	CASSPSGTEPYEQYF
TRBD1	TRBJ1-1	TRBV7-8	-	TGTGCCAGCAGCTTAAGTTTGGGGCGACAGGGGAGCACTGAAGCTTTCTTT	CASSLSLGRQGSTEAFF
-	TRBJ2-7	TRBV10-1	-	TGCGCCAGCAGCCCCGGGACCCCCAAAAACTACGAGCAGTACTTC	CASSPGTPKNYEQYF
TRBD1	TRBJ1-2	TRBV27	-	TGTGCCAGCAGTCCACAGGGGTTTTATGGCTACACCTTC	CASSPQGFYGYTF
-	TRBJ1-6	TRBV9	-	TGTGCCAGCAGCAGATATCCCGGGACCCTCCACTTT	CASSRYPGTLHF
-	TRBJ1-2	TRBV7-2	-	TGTGCCAGCAGCTTACCCCAAAACTATGGCTACACCTTC	CASSLPQNYGYTF
-	TRBJ1-2	TRBV29-1	-	TGCAGCGTTGAATTCCCGGCAGGGGCTGGCTACACCTTC	CSVEFPAGAGYTF
TRBD2	TRBJ2-3	TRBV11-3	-	TGTGCCAGCAGCTTATTCGGGGGACTAGCGGGGTTTAGCACAGATACGCAGTATTTT	CASSLFGGLAGFSTDTQYF
-	TRBJ1-5	TRBV11-2	once	TGTGCCAGCAGCCCTGGTCAGCCCTATCAGCCCCAGCATTTT	CASSPGQPYQPQHF
-	TRBJ2-3	TRBV29-1	-	TGCAGCGTTGAGATTAGCGGTAGCACAGATACGCAGTATTTT	CSVEISGSTDTQYF